This is a list of T cell receptor beta chains from one sample in a study of early T cells in non-severe SARS-CoV-2 infection. TCRdb reprocessed the 5' RACE reads with MiXCR, giving one entry per CDR3 protein. The sample lists roughly 24,000 distinct CDR3 sequences; approximately 4.5% were seen once. Specimen: whole blood. These receptors originate from an adult who was a healthcare worker with PCR-confirmed SARS-CoV-2 infection or an uninfected control (not recorded which). The CDR3 runs from the conserved cysteine through the conserved F or W. A D gene is named only where the DNA matches it firmly. Rows give clone size only sometimes, using once, few, many, or a class for an expanded clone.

clone size	V gene	J gene	D gene	CDR3 DNA	CDR3 protein
many	TRBV4-2	TRBJ1-2	NA	TGTGCCAGCAGAGACCTTAGGTGGGGCGGCTACACCTTC	CASRDLRWGGYTF
NA	TRBV18	TRBJ1-6	NA	TGTGCCAGCTCACCATGGCCGGCGAGCTCCTATAATTCACCCCTCCACTTT	CASSPWPASSYNSPLHF
few	TRBV6-5	TRBJ1-1	NA	TGTGCCAGCAGTTACCTACAGGTGAACACTGAAGCTTTCTTT	CASSYLQVNTEAFF
many	TRBV6-4	TRBJ2-1	NA	TGTGCCAGGTGGGGCAACAATGAGCAGTTCTTC	CARWGNNEQFF
many	TRBV20-1	TRBJ2-7	TRBD2	TGCAGTGCTAGACGGCTAGCGGGGGATCCCTACGAGCAGTACTTC	CSARRLAGDPYEQYF
many	TRBV30	TRBJ2-3	TRBD2	TGTGCCTGGAGTCGACTAGCGGGAACAGATACGCAGTATTTT	CAWSRLAGTDTQYF
many	TRBV20-1	TRBJ2-5	TRBD2	TGCAGTGCTAGCGGAGGCGGGGAGGGGGAGACCCAGTACTTC	CSASGGGEGETQYF
few	TRBV7-2	TRBJ1-4	NA	TGTGCCAGCAGCCGAAACAGTGGGACGGCGGAGAAACTGTTTTTT	CASSRNSGTAEKLFF
NA	TRBV19	TRBJ2-3	NA	TGTGCCAGTAGCAAAACTGGGGCTAGCACAGATACGCAGTATTTT	CASSKTGASTDTQYF
many	TRBV5-6	TRBJ1-1	TRBD1	TGTGCCAGCAGCGTTGGAGGACAGGGGACCACTGAAGCTTTCTTT	CASSVGGQGTTEAFF
many	TRBV6-6	TRBJ1-2	NA	TGTGCCAGCAGTTACATTGTGGGGCGGGGCTACACCTTC	CASSYIVGRGYTF
NA	TRBV16	TRBJ1-1	NA	TGTGCCAGCAGCCAAAGGCAGGGCATGAACACTGAAGCTTTCTTT	CASSQRQGMNTEAFF
few	TRBV28	TRBJ2-3	NA	TGTGCCAGCCGGAAAGGTACTAGCACAGATACGCAGTATTTT	CASRKGTSTDTQYF
many	TRBV6-5	TRBJ1-5	NA	TGTGCCAGCAGTAAATCGGGGAATCAGCCCCAGCATTTT	CASSKSGNQPQHF
many	TRBV19	TRBJ2-5	NA	TGTGCCAGTAGTCCGCGGCAGGTCGCTCTAGAGACCCAGTACTTC	CASSPRQVALETQYF
many	TRBV2	TRBJ1-5	NA	TGTGCCAGCAGTGGTCGGACAGCTTATCAGCCCCAGCATTTT	CASSGRTAYQPQHF
few	TRBV29-1	TRBJ2-2	NA	TGCAGCGCTCAGAACACCGGGGAGCTGTTTTTT	CSAQNTGELFF
medium-sized	TRBV27	TRBJ2-7	TRBD2	TGTGCCAGCAGTCTTAGCGGGGGGGCCGGGTACGAGCAGTACTTC	CASSLSGGAGYEQYF
many	TRBV5-1	TRBJ2-7	NA	TGCGCCAGCAGCTTGGACACTGGGTCCTACGAGCAGTACTTC	CASSLDTGSYEQYF
many	TRBV20-1	TRBJ1-1	NA	TGCACACCGACGGCCGCTACGAACACTGAAGCTTTCTTT	CTPTAATNTEAFF
many	TRBV28	TRBJ1-2	TRBD1	TGTGCCAGCAGTTTTGGACAGGGGGCACAGTATGGCTACACCTTC	CASSFGQGAQYGYTF
many	TRBV4-3	TRBJ2-1	NA	TGCGCCAGCAGCCCTTGGAGAGGCTACAATGAGCAGTTCTTC	CASSPWRGYNEQFF
medium-sized	TRBV6-1	TRBJ2-1	TRBD2	TGTGCCAGCACGGTGGCGGGGGGCCGACGAGGCAATGAGCAGTTCTTC	CASTVAGGRRGNEQFF
many	TRBV6-5	TRBJ1-2	NA	TGTGCCAGCTACGGAGGTAATGGCTACACCTTC	CASYGGNGYTF
many	TRBV27	TRBJ1-2	TRBD1	TGTGCCAGCAGACAGTGGGACAGCCTTAACTATGGCTACACCTTC	CASRQWDSLNYGYTF
many	TRBV13	TRBJ2-2	NA	TGTGCCAGCAGCTTCGAACTCCAAACCGGGGAGCTGTTTTTT	CASSFELQTGELFF
many	TRBV7-9	TRBJ1-4	TRBD1	TGTGCCAGCAGCCCGGGACAGGGACTTAATGAAAAACTGTTTTTT	CASSPGQGLNEKLFF
many	TRBV18	TRBJ1-1	NA	TGTGCCAGCTCCCTTATACAGAACACTGAAGCTTTCTTT	CASSLIQNTEAFF
many	TRBV20-1	TRBJ1-3	NA	TGCAGTGCTCGACCACCCGGGTGGAACACCATATATTTT	CSARPPGWNTIYF
many	TRBV10-3	TRBJ2-2	TRBD1	TGTGCCATCAGTGGGGCCACCGGGACAGGGAGGACCGGGGAGCTGTTTTTT	CAISGATGTGRTGELFF
many	TRBV7-7	TRBJ1-5	NA	TGTGCCAGCAGCCCAGGGGTCAATCAGCCCCAGCATTTT	CASSPGVNQPQHF
few	TRBV14	TRBJ2-2	NA	TGTGCCAGCAGCCTCACACCCGCGGGATTCACCGGGGAGCTGTTTTTT	CASSLTPAGFTGELFF
many	TRBV7-2	TRBJ2-7	TRBD2	TGTGCCAGCAGCCCTTCCCTAGCGGGAGCTCTAAACGAGCAGTACTTC	CASSPSLAGALNEQYF
NA	TRBV5-1	TRBJ2-2	NA	TGCGCCAGCAGCTGGACTACGAACACCGGGGAGCTGTTTTTT	CASSWTTNTGELFF
many	TRBV7-2	TRBJ1-2	NA	TGTGCCAGCAGCTTAGTTGCAGGGAACTATGGCTACACCTTC	CASSLVAGNYGYTF
many	TRBV6-2/TRBV6-3	TRBJ1-5	TRBD1	TGTGCCAGCAGTTACCACGGGACAGGGGGTTCGGATCAGCCCCAGCATTTT	CASSYHGTGGSDQPQHF
many	TRBV6-2/TRBV6-3	TRBJ1-1	NA	TGTGCCAGCAGGGGAAACAGGGACTTGAACACTGAAGCTTTCTTT	CASRGNRDLNTEAFF
many	TRBV12-5	TRBJ2-7	NA	TGTGCTAGCCGGGTCTCCTACGAGCAGTACTTC	CASRVSYEQYF
many	TRBV4-2	TRBJ2-3	NA	TGTGCCAGCAGCCACCGCGGGGGCCCAAGCACAGATACGCAGTATTTT	CASSHRGGPSTDTQYF
many	TRBV27	TRBJ1-3	NA	TGTGCCAGCAGTCCCGACCGAGGCGAGGGGTACACCATATATTTT	CASSPDRGEGYTIYF
many	TRBV13	TRBJ2-7	TRBD2	TGTGCCAGCAGCTCCCCAACTAGCGGGTGGTACGAGCAGTACTTC	CASSSPTSGWYEQYF
many	TRBV10-1	TRBJ2-3	TRBD2	TGCGCCAGCAGTGAGTCAGCTAGCGGGGAACAAACGCAGTATTTT	CASSESASGEQTQYF
many	TRBV7-2	TRBJ2-7	NA	TGTGCCAGCAGCCCCAGACCCCCCGAGCAGTACTTC	CASSPRPPEQYF
many	TRBV29-1	TRBJ2-3	NA	TGCAGCCTCGGATTTGGGCCAGATACGCAGTATTTT	CSLGFGPDTQYF
few	TRBV7-2	TRBJ1-2	NA	TGTGCCAGCAGCTTCCGACCGCTTGGGACGGCTACTAACTATGGCTACACCTTC	CASSFRPLGTATNYGYTF
many	TRBV4-3	TRBJ1-3	NA	TGCGCCAGCAGCCAGGTGGCTGTGGGAAATTGGATGGAAAACACCATATATTTT	CASSQVAVGNWMENTIYF
many	TRBV11-2	TRBJ2-3	NA	TGTGCCAGCAGCTTAGATTGGGGGCAGCAAGGCCCAGATACGCAGTATTTT	CASSLDWGQQGPDTQYF
many	TRBV5-4	TRBJ2-1	TRBD2	TGTGCCAGCAGCTTGGTGGTTAGCGGGGGGTCTTACTCCTACAATGAGCAGTTCTTC	CASSLVVSGGSYSYNEQFF
few	TRBV5-1	TRBJ2-7	NA	TGCGCCAGCAGCTTTCGGGACCCACCCTACGAGCAGTACTTC	CASSFRDPPYEQYF
few	TRBV28	TRBJ1-5	TRBD1	TGTGCCAGCAGTTTATTTCGGACAGGGGGCAATCAGCCCCAGCATTTT	CASSLFRTGGNQPQHF
few	TRBV6-2/TRBV6-3	TRBJ2-7	TRBD1	TGTGCCAGCAGTTACCCGACAGGGGTCCTCTACGAGCAGTACTTC	CASSYPTGVLYEQYF
few	TRBV3-1	TRBJ2-1	TRBD2	TGTGCCAGCAGCCATAACCCCGGACTAGGCTCCTACAATGAGCAGTTCTTC	CASSHNPGLGSYNEQFF
many	TRBV11-2	TRBJ2-3	NA	TGTGCCAGCAGCTTAGTCGCAGATACGCAGTATTTT	CASSLVADTQYF
many	TRBV20-1	TRBJ1-2	NA	TGCAGTGCTGACATGGCAAGTCGGTATGGCTACACCTTC	CSADMASRYGYTF
NA	TRBV20-1	TRBJ2-7	NA	TGCAGTGCCGGGTCAGTTAACCCCTACGAGCAGTACTTC	CSAGSVNPYEQYF
NA	TRBV29-1	TRBJ2-7	TRBD1	TGCAGCGTCGAAAAGTACAGGGGGAGCGAGCAGTACTTC	CSVEKYRGSEQYF
many	TRBV4-3	TRBJ2-3	NA	TGCGCCAGCAGCCAAGATGAGATCACAGATACGCAGTATTTT	CASSQDEITDTQYF